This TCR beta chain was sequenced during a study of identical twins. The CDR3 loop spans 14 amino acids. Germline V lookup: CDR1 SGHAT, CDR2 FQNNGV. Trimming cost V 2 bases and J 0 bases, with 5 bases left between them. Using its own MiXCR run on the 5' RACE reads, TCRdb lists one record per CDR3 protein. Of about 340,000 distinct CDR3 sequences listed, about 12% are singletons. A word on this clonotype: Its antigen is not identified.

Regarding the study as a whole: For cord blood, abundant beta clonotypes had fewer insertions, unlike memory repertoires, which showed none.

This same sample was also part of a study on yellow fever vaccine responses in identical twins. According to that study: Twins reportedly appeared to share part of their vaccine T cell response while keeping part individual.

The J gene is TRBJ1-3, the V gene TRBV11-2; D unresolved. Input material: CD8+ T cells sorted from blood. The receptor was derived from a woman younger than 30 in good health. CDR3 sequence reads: CASSLRDSGNTIYF. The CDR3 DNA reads TGTGCCAGCAGCTTACGGGACTCTGGAAACACCATATATTTT.